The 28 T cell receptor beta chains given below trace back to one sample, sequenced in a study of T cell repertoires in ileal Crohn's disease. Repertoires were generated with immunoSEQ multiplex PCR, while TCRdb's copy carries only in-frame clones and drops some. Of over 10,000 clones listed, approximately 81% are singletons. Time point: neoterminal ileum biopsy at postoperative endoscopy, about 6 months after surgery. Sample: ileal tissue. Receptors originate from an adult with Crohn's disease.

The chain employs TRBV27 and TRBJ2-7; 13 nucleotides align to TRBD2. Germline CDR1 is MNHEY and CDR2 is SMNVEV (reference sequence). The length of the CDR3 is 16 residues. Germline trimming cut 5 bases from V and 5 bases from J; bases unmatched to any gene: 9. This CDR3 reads CASSPSRTSGRNEQYF. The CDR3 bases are TGTGCCAGCAGTCCTTCCCGGACTAGCGGGAGAAACGAGCAGTACTTC.

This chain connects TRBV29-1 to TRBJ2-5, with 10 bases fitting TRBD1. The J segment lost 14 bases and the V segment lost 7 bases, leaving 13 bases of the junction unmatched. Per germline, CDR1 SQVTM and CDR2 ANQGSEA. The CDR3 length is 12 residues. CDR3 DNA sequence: TGCAGCGCCGGGACAGGGGACCTCGCCCCCTACTTC. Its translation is CSAGTGDLAPYF.

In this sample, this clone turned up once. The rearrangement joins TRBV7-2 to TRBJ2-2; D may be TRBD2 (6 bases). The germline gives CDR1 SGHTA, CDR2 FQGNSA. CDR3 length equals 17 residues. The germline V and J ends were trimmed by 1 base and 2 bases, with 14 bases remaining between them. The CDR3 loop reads CASSLGVTGSNTGELFF. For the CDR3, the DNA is TGTGCCAGCAGCTTAGGAGTAACCGGGAGTAACACCGGGGAGCTGTTTTTT.

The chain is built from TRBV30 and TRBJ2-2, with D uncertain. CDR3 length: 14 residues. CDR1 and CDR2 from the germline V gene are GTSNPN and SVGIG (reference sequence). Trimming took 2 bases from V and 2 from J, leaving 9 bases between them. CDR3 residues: CAWSRSANTGELFF. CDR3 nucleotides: TGTGCCTGGAGTAGGAGCGCAAACACCGGGGAGCTGTTTTTT.

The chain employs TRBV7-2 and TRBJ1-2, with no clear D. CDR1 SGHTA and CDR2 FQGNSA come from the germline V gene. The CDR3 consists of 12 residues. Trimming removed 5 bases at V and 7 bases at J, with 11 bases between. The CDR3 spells CASSPPRFGYTF. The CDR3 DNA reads TGTGCCAGCAGCCCCCCCAGGTTTGGCTACACCTTC. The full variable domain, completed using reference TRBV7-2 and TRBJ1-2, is GAGVSQSPSNKVTEKGKDVELRCDPISGHTALYWYRQSLGQGLEFLIYFQGNSAPDKSGLPSDRFSAERTGGSVSTLTIQRTQQEDSAVYLCASSPPRFGYTFGSGTRLTVV.

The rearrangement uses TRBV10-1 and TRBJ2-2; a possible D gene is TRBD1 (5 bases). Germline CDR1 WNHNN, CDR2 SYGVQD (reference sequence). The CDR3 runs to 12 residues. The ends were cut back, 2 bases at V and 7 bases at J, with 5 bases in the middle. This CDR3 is CASSEQGGELFF. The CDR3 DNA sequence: TGCGCCAGCAGTGAGCAGGGCGGGGAGCTGTTTTTT.

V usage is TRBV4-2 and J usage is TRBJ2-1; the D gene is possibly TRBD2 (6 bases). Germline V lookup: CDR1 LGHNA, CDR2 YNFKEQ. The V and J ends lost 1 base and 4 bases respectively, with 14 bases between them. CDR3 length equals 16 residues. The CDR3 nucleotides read TGTGCCAGCAGCCAAGCTGGCAGCGGACTATACAATGAGCAGTTCTTC. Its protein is CASSQAGSGLYNEQFF.

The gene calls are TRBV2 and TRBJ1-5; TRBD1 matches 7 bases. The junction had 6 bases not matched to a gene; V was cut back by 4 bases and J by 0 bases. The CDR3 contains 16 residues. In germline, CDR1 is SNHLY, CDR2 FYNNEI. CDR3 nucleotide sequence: TGTGCCAGCAGTGTAATGGGACAGAATAGCAATCAGCCCCAGCATTTT. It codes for CASSVMGQNSNQPQHF.

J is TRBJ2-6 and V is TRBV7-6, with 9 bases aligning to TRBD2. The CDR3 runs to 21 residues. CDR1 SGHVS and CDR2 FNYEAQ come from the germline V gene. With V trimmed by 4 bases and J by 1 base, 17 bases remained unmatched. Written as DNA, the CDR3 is TGTGCCAGCAGCTCGACTTTAATTCGGACTAGCGCCGTTTCTGGGGCCAACGTCCTGACTTTC. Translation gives CASSSTLIRTSAVSGANVLTF. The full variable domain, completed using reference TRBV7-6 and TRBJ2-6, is GAGVSQSPRYKVTKRGQDVALRCDPISGHVSLYWYRQALGQGPEFLTYFNYEAQQDKSGLPNDRFSAERPEGSISTLTIQRTEQRDSAMYRCASSSTLIRTSAVSGANVLTFGAGSRLTVL.

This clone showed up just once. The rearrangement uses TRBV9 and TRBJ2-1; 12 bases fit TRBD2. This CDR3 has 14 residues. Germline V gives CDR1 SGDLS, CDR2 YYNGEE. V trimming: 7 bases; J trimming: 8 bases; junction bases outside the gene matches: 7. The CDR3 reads CASASGGAWHEQFF. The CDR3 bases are TGTGCCAGCGCTAGCGGGGGGGCCTGGCATGAGCAGTTCTTC.

The CDR3 loop reads CASTGAVALGTDTQYF. For the CDR3, the DNA is TGTGCCAGCACAGGGGCTGTCGCCCTCGGCACAGATACGCAGTATTTT. V usage is TRBV2 and J usage is TRBJ2-3, with D maybe TRBD1 (6 bases). CDR3 size: 16 residues. The germline V gene has CDR1 SNHLY and CDR2 FYNNEI. Trimming removed 7 bases at V and 1 base at J, with 18 bases between.

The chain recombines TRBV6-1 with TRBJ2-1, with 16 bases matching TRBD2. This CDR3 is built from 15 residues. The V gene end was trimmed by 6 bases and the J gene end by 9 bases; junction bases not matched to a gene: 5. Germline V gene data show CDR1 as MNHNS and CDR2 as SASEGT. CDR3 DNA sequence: TGTGCCAGCAGAGCCGGGACTAGCGGGAGGGGTGAGCAGTTCTTC. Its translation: CASRAGTSGRGEQFF.

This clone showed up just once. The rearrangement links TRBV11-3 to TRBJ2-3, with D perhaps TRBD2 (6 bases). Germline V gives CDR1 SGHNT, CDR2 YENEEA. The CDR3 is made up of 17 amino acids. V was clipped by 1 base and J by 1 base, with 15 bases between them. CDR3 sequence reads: CASSLVSGRLGTDTQYF. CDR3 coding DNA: TGTGCCAGCAGCTTAGTTTCAGGGAGGCTGGGCACAGATACGCAGTATTTT.

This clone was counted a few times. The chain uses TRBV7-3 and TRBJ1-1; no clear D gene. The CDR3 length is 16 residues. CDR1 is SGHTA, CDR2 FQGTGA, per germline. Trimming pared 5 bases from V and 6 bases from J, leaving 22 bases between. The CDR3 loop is CASSAEPSLGASEAFF. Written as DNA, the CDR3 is TGTGCCAGCAGCGCTGAACCGAGCTTGGGAGCCTCTGAAGCTTTCTTT. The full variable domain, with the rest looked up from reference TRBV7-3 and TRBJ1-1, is GAGVSQTPSNKVTEKGKYVELRCDPISGHTALYWYRQSLGQGPEFLIYFQGTGAADDSGLPNDRFFAVRPEGSVSTLKIQRTERGDSAVYLCASSAEPSLGASEAFFGQGTRLTVV.

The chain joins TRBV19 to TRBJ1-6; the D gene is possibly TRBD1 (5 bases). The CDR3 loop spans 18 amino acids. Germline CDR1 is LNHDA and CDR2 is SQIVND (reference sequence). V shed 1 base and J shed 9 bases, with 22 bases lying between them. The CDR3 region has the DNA TGTGCCAGTAGTATAGGCGTTCAGGGAAGACTCGTGAGTTCACCCCTCCACTTT. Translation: CASSIGVQGRLVSSPLHF.

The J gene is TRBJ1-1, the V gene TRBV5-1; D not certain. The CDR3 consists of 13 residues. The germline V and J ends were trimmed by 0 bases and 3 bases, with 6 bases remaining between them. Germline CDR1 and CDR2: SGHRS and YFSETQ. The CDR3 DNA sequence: TGCGCCAGCAGCTTGGCCGGTGACACTGAAGCTTTCTTT. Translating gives CASSLAGDTEAFF.

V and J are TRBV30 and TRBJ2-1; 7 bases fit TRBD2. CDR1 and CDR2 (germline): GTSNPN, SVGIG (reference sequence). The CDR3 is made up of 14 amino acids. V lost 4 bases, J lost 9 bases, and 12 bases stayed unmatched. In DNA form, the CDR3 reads TGTGCCTGGACCTATTCCGGACTAGTGGGTGAGCAGTTCTTC. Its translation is CAWTYSGLVGEQFF.

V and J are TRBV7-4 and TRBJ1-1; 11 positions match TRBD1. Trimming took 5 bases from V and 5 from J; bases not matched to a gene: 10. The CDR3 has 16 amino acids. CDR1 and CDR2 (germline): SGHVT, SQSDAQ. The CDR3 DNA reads TGTGCCAGCAGCGACCGGGACAGGGGGAAGGGAACTGAAGCTTTCTTT. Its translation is CASSDRDRGKGTEAFF.

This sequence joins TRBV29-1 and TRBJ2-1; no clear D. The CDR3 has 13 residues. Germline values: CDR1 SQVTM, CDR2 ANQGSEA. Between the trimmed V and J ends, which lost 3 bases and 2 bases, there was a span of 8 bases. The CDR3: CSVETPAYNEQFF. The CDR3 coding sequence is TGCAGCGTTGAGACTCCTGCCTACAATGAGCAGTTCTTC.

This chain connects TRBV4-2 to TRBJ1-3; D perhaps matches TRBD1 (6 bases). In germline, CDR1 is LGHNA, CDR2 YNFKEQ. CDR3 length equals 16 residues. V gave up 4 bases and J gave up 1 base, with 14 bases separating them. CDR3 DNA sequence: TGTGCCAGCAGCCCAAAACAGGGCCCTTCTGGAAACACCATATATTTT. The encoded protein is CASSPKQGPSGNTIYF.

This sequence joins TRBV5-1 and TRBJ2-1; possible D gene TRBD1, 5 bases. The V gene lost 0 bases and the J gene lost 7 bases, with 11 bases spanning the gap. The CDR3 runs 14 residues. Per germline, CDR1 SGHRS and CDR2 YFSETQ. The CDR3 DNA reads TGCGCCAGCAGCTTGGATCAGGGCCTGAATGAGCAGTTCTTC. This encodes CASSLDQGLNEQFF. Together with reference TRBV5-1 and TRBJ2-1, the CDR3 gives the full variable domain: KAGVTQTPRYLIKTRGQQVTLSCSPISGHRSVSWYQQTPGQGLQFLFEYFSETQRNKGNFPGRFSGRQFSNSRSEMNVSTLELGDSALYLCASSLDQGLNEQFFGPGTRLTVL.

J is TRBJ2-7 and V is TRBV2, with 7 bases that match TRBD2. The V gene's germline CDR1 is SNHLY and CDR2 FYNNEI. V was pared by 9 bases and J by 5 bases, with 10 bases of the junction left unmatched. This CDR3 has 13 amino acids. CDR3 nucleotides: TGTGCCAGAGGACGGGGAGGGCAAGACGAGCAGTACTTC. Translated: CARGRGGQDEQYF.

Here the CDR3 reads CASSRGRDEKLFF. The CDR3, as DNA: TGTGCCAGCAGCAGGGGGCGGGATGAAAAACTGTTTTTT. J is TRBJ1-4 and V is TRBV7-2; 7 positions match TRBD1. Germline loops: CDR1 SGHTA, CDR2 FQGNSA. V dropped 5 bases and J dropped 6; count of bases not matched to a gene: 3. The CDR3 has 13 residues.

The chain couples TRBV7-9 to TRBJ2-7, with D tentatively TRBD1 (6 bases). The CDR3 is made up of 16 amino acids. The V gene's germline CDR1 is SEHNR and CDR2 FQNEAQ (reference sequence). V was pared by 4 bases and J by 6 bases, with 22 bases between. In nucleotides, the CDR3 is TGTGCCAGCAGCTCCCAGATACAGGGAACACCCGCCGAGCAGTACTTC. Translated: CASSSQIQGTPAEQYF. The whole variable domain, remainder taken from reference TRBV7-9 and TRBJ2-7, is DTGVSQNPRHKITKRGQNVTFRCDPISEHNRLYWYRQTLGQGPEFLTYFQNEAQLEKSRLLSDRFSAERPKGSFSTLEIQRTEQGDSAMYLCASSSQIQGTPAEQYFGPGTRLTVT.

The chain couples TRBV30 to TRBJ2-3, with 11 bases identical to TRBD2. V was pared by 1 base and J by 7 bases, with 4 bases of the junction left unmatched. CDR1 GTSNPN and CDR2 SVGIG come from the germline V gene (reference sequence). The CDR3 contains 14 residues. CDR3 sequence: CAWSATSGRNTQYF. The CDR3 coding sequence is TGTGCCTGGAGTGCCACTAGCGGGAGAAATACGCAGTATTTT.

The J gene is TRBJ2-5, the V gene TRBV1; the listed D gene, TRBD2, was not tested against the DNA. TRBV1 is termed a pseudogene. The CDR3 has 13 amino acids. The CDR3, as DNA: TGCACCAGCGGGGGAGCGGGTGGGGAGACCCAGTACTTC. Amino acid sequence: CTSGGAGGETQYF.

As DNA, the CDR3 is TGTGCCAGCAGTTTTCCCGGTTATGGCTACACCTTC. Its protein is CASSFPGYGYTF. V and J are TRBV27 and TRBJ1-2; no definite D call. Trimming pared 3 bases from V and 5 bases from J, leaving 7 bases between. CDR3 length: 12 residues. Germline V gives CDR1 MNHEY, CDR2 SMNVEV (reference sequence).

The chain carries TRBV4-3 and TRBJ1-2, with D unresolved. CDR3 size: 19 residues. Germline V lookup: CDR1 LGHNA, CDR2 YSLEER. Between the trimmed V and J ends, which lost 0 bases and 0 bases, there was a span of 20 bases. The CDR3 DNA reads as TGCGCCAGCAGCCAAGAGTCGGGCTTGGGAGGGCGTTCTAACTATGGCTACACCTTC. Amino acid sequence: CASSQESGLGGRSNYGYTF.